One T cell receptor (beta chain) is described in this entry. This sample is drawn from a study of blood T cell repertoires in COVID-19. The authors' processing: Estimation of nucleated cell counts was performed using reference gene primer amplification. TCRdb keeps only in-frame clones here, not all; method: immunoSEQ multiplex PCR. That table gives V, J and clone size, and the DNA gave D and trimming. Seen here are approximately 110,000 clones, around 78% observed once, and the top ten hold 18%. Material for sequencing was peripheral blood. The receptor comes from a woman aged 55-70 years with acute or convalescent COVID-19.

The CDR3 DNA reads as TGTGCCAGCAGTCGGTCAACGAGCTCCTACGAGCAGTACTTC. Its protein product is CASSRSTSSYEQYF. The gene calls are TRBV9 and TRBJ2-7; no reliable D call. The germline CDR1 and CDR2 sequences are SGDLS and YYNGEE. CDR3 length: 14 amino acids. V was pared by 5 bases and J by 0 bases, with 12 bases between.